The 19 T cell receptor beta chains given below trace back to one sample, sequenced in a study of glioma-infiltrating T cells. Using RNA template, CDR3s of TCR alpha and beta were amplified with iRepertoire arm-PCR. TCRdb processed the multiplex PCR reads anew with MiXCR; each CDR3 protein has one entry. The profile shows around 190,000 distinct CDR3 sequences, around 40% of them singletons. The sequenced sample was glioma tissue, nonneoplastic brain tissue, or PBMCs (not recorded which). The receptors here all came from a human donor with low-grade glioma or glioblastoma, undergoing nonglioma brain surgery, or in good health (not recorded which).

This clonotype has just a few counts. The chain links TRBV4-1 to TRBJ2-1, with unresolved D. V lost 6 bases, J lost 5 bases, and 11 bases lay in between. Germline V gene sequence: CDR1 MGHRA, CDR2 YSYEKL. CDR3 length equals 13 residues. DNA for the CDR3: TGCGCCAGCAGGCTGGACCTCCACAATGAGCAGTTCTTC. Amino acid sequence: CASRLDLHNEQFF.

Points on this clonotype: This sequence may be a read error, since a much larger clone differs from it by one base. The rearrangement uses TRBV25-1 and TRBJ2-5, with D unclear. Trimming took 3 bases from V and 3 from J, leaving 8 bases between them. CDR1 is MGHDK, CDR2 SYGVNS, per germline. This CDR3 has 13 amino acids. CDR3 region: CASSDGSKETQYF. In nucleotides, the CDR3 is TGTGCCAGCAGTGACGGCAGCAAAGAGACCCAGTACTTC.

This clonotype was observed a handful of times. This chain's CDR3 is CASSFGQQETQYF. The CDR3 DNA follows: TGCGCCAGCAGCTTCGGACAGCAAGAGACCCAGTACTTC. The V call is TRBV5-1, the J call TRBJ2-5, with D perhaps TRBD1 (6 bases). From germline, CDR1 is SGHRS and CDR2 YFSETQ. V was clipped by 2 bases and J by 2 bases, with 7 bases between them. The CDR3 has 13 amino acids. The complete variable domain, with remaining parts taken from reference TRBV5-1 and TRBJ2-5, reads KAGVTQTPRYLIKTRGQQVTLSCSPISGHRSVSWYQQTPGQGLQFLFEYFSETQRNKGNFPGRFSGRQFSNSRSEMNVSTLELGDSALYLCASSFGQQETQYFGPGTRLLVL.

This clonotype showed up many times. The chain joins TRBV7-8 to TRBJ2-1; TRBD2 matches 8 bases. Germline trimming cut 0 bases from V and 5 bases from J; bases unmatched to any gene: 0. From germline, CDR1 is SGHVS and CDR2 FQNEAQ. The CDR3 consists of 14 residues. The CDR3 loop is CASSLALADNEQFF. Written as DNA, the CDR3 is TGTGCCAGCAGCTTAGCACTAGCGGACAATGAGCAGTTCTTC.

This clonotype was seen at least ten times. V and J are TRBV14 and TRBJ2-7; D is unclear. Trimming shortened V by 4 bases and J by 4 bases, and 8 bases separated the two germline ends. Germline V CDR1 and CDR2: SGHDN, FVKESK. The CDR3 runs to 12 residues. The CDR3 sequence: CASSRNLYEQYF. The CDR3 DNA reads as TGTGCCAGCAGCCGGAACCTATACGAGCAGTACTTC.

The V call is TRBV14, the J call TRBJ2-1; 10 bases are a match to TRBD2. In germline, CDR1 is SGHDN, CDR2 FVKESK. This CDR3 has 15 residues. With V trimmed by 4 bases and J by 8 bases, 8 bases remained unmatched. CDR3 nucleotide sequence: TGTGCCAGCAGCCCCGGGACTAGCGTTGCCTATGAGCAGTTCTTC. Its translation is CASSPGTSVAYEQFF.

This clonotype has only one observation. A read error is possible here, since a much larger clone lies one base away. The chain has TRBV28 and TRBJ2-3; no clear D. The germline CDR1 and CDR2 sequences are MDHEN and SYDVKM. Between the trimmed V and J ends, which lost 2 bases and 2 bases, there was a span of 11 bases. The CDR3 is 15 amino acids. The CDR3 bases are TGTGCCAGCAGTTTAGTCCATGGGAACACAGATACGCAGTATTTT. It is translated as CASSLVHGNTDTQYF.

This clonotype came up many times. The V call is TRBV12-3 or TRBV12-4, the J call TRBJ2-3, with D possibly matching TRBD1 (6 bases). This CDR3 is 17 amino acids long. Trimming pared 1 base from V and 0 bases from J, leaving 14 bases between. The DNA for the CDR3 is TGTGCCAGCAGTTTAGAGGGCGCAGGGGCCAGCACAGATACGCAGTATTTT. It translates to CASSLEGAGASTDTQYF.

The chain couples TRBV25-1 to TRBJ2-3, with 11 bases identical to TRBD2. V lost 10 bases to trimming and J lost 12 bases; unmatched junction nucleotides: 15. Germline CDR1 reads MGHDK; CDR2 reads SYGVNS. The CDR3 has 14 residues. CDR3 sequence (DNA): TGTGCCACTTCTAGCGGGAGGTTTTCAGGTACTCAGTATTTT. Its protein product is CATSSGRFSGTQYF.

In its sample, this clonotype was seen a few times. The chain employs TRBV10-3 and TRBJ2-7; a possible D gene is TRBD2 (6 bases). The CDR3 totals 17 residues. Trimming shortened V by 7 bases and J by 2 bases, and 24 bases separated the two germline ends. The V gene's germline CDR1 is ENHRY and CDR2 SYGVKD. The CDR3 loop is CAIISHGDRGLTYEQYF. CDR3 DNA: TGTGCCATCATTAGTCATGGGGACCGTGGACTAACCTACGAGCAGTACTTC.

The rearrangement uses TRBV27 and TRBJ1-5; unclear D gene. This CDR3 contains 13 residues. The germline V gene encodes CDR1 MNHEY and CDR2 SMNVEV (reference sequence). V was shortened by 7 bases and J by 5 bases, with 12 bases between the two germline ends. The chain's CDR3 is CASIFRGDQPQHF. CDR3 coding DNA: TGTGCCAGCATTTTTCGTGGAGATCAGCCCCAGCATTTT.

In its sample, this clonotype was seen once. This may be a read error, as it is one base from a much larger clone. The chain has TRBV28 and TRBJ2-3; 12 bases are a match to TRBD2. CDR1 and CDR2 from the germline V gene are MDHEN and SYDVKM. V dropped 5 bases and J dropped 4; count of bases not matched to a gene: 4. The CDR3 has 15 residues. The CDR3 nucleotides read TGTGCCAGCAGTCTAGCGGGAGGGCGGGCAGATACGCAGTATTTT. As protein: CASSLAGGRADTQYF. The full variable domain, rest sourced from reference TRBV28 and TRBJ2-3, is DVKVTQSSRYLVKRTGEKVFLECVQDMDHENMFWYRQDPGLGLRLIYFSYDVKMKEKGDIPEGYSVSREKKERFSLILESASTNQTSMYLCASSLAGGRADTQYFGPGTRLTVL.

This chain joins TRBV5-1 and TRBJ1-1; D ambiguous. With 0 bases removed from V and 0 bases from J, the gap between germline ends came to 6 bases. In germline, CDR1 is SGHRS, CDR2 YFSETQ. This CDR3 comprises 14 residues. The CDR3 coding sequence is TGCGCCAGCAGCTTGGACGCCCTGAACACTGAAGCTTTCTTT. It encodes CASSLDALNTEAFF. Looking up the rest from reference TRBV5-1 and TRBJ1-1 gives the full variable domain: KAGVTQTPRYLIKTRGQQVTLSCSPISGHRSVSWYQQTPGQGLQFLFEYFSETQRNKGNFPGRFSGRQFSNSRSEMNVSTLELGDSALYLCASSLDALNTEAFFGQGTRLTVV.

This clonotype was picked up many times. The chain uses TRBV27 and TRBJ1-1; 10 nucleotides align to TRBD1. CDR3 length: 14 amino acids. Trimming took 5 bases from V and 7 from J; bases not matched to a gene: 7. The germline V gene encodes CDR1 MNHEY and CDR2 SMNVEV (reference sequence). The CDR3: CASSALTGGGEAFF. In nucleotides, the CDR3 is TGTGCCAGCAGTGCCCTGACAGGGGGCGGTGAAGCTTTCTTT.

This clonotype was picked up many times. The chain links TRBV4-1 to TRBJ1-1, with D hard to call. CDR1 and CDR2 (germline): MGHRA, YSYEKL. Trimming shortened V by 2 bases and J by 0 bases, and 7 bases separated the two germline ends. This CDR3 has 14 amino acids. The CDR3 loop reads CASSQQSMNTEAFF. For the CDR3, the DNA is TGCGCCAGCAGCCAACAGAGTATGAACACTGAAGCTTTCTTT.

This clonotype came up many times. The CDR3 DNA reads as TGTGCCAGCAGTCACGGGGGGGATCGCACTGAAGCTTTCTTT. This codes for CASSHGGDRTEAFF. This chain links TRBV6-1 with TRBJ1-1, with a possible D match to TRBD1 (5 bases). Germline V gene lookup returns CDR1 MNHNS and CDR2 SASEGT. The CDR3 covers 14 residues. Trimming shortened V by 5 bases and J by 4 bases, and 14 bases separated the two germline ends.

This chain uses TRBV29-1 with TRBJ2-3, with D uncertain. CDR3 size: 11 residues. Trimming took 8 bases from V and 6 from J, leaving 12 bases between them. CDR1 is SQVTM and CDR2 is ANQGSEA in the germline V gene. The CDR3 loop reads CSIRQTDTQYF. The CDR3 DNA reads as TGCAGCATACGTCAAACTGATACGCAGTATTTT.

The CDR3 spells CASGQLFNEAFF. CDR3 DNA: TGTGCCAGCGGACAGCTCTTTAATGAAGCTTTCTTT. The J gene is TRBJ1-1, the V gene TRBV19, with a possible D match to TRBD1 (6 bases). From germline, CDR1 is LNHDA and CDR2 SQIVND (reference sequence). V dropped 9 bases and J dropped 7 bases, with 15 bases sitting between them. CDR3 length: 12 amino acids.

This clonotype has a count of ten or more. The chain is built from TRBV3-1 and TRBJ2-7, with a tentative D call TRBD2 (6 bases). V lost 3 bases and J lost 3, with 9 bases in between. This CDR3 contains 13 residues. Germline CDR1 is LGHDT and CDR2 is YNNKEL (reference sequence). The CDR3: CASSQPGSYEQYF. The CDR3 coding sequence is TGTGCCAGCAGCCAGCCCGGGAGCTACGAGCAGTACTTC.